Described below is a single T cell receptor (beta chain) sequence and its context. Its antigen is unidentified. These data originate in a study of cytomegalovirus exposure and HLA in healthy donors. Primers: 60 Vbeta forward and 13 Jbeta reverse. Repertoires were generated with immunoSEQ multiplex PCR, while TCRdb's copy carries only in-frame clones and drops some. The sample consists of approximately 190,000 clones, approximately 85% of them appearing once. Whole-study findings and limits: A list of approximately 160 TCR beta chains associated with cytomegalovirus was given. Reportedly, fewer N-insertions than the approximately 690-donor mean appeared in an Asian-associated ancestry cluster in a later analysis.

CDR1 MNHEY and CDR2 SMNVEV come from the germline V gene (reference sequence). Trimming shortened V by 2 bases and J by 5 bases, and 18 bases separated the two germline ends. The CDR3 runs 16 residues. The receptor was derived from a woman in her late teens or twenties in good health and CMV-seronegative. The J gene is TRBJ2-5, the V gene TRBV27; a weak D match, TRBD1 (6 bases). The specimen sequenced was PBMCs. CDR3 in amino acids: CASSLDVGAGEETQYF. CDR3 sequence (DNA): TGTGCCAGCAGTTTAGATGTGGGGGCCGGGGAGGAGACCCAGTACTTC.